The following is a TCR beta chain sequence with its context. Its antigen is unknown. There are no base qualities to consult, and no much larger clone falls within one base. TCRbeta CDR3 regions were amplified from genomic DNA by means of the immunoSEQ Assay, a bias-controlled multiplex PCR. The paper's data handling went like this. Nucleated cell counts per sample were estimated from amplification of reference gene primers within the assay. To quantify the absolute abundance of each unique TCRbeta CDR3 rearrangement, sequence reads were collapsed and filtered. For each sample, productive Simpson clonality was calculated as the square root of Simpson's diversity index across productive rearrangements. In its TCRdb copy, this immuneACCESS table keeps in-frame sequences only and misses some clones. Where compared with another copy, unresolved V genes explain less than half of these, and the others have no known cause. V and J calls and clone size follow that table, whereas D and trimming were derived from the DNA. The sample table lists a few hundred thousand clones, 86% of them with a count of one. The leading ten clones occupy about 4.6% of the sample.

From the cysteine through the phenylalanine, the CDR3 covers 15 amino acids. Here the CDR3 DNA is all that survives: 45 bases in frame from base 1. Via the germline V gene, CDR1 is MNHNS and CDR2 SASEGT. Trimming removed 3 bases from V and 5 bases from J, leaving 11 bases between the germline ends. In the prospective study, participants were about 18 to 95 years old, resided in 24 geographic areas of the United States, and were enrolled through a virtual design. In the prospective study, cohorts were assigned on the basis of participant-reported clinical history obtained from a screening survey and a study questionnaire. Exposed participants had been in contact, within 2 weeks of entering the study, with a person who had a PCR-confirmed or clinician-diagnosed case of COVID-19. Mobile phlebotomists in the prospective study collected whole blood, serum and a nasopharyngeal or oropharyngeal swab from every participant. Additional blood draws and questionnaires over an approximately two-month period could optionally be provided by prospective study participants. Before DNA extraction, blood samples from the prospective study were shipped at room temperature or frozen.

This specimen belongs to a study of blood T cell repertoires in COVID-19 (TCRdb year 2020). About the full investigation: The collaborator samples originated in the United States, Italy and Spain and spanned the acute and convalescent phases of COVID-19. The prospective study material was composed of cDNA or gDNA derived from T cells, B-cell-depleted T cells, or PBMCs. Deeply sampled blood TCRbeta repertoires from subjects exposed to, actively infected with, or recovered from COVID-19 were included in the dataset. The repertoires were made available in a free public database intended to serve as a resource for research on the immune response to SARS-CoV-2. Samples came from the ongoing ImmuneRACE study (first 160 participants) plus 1,254 subjects from 6 global collaborators. The sample metadata nearly always contained a de-identified subject ID, COVID-19 status, age in years and sex. Where available, HLA class I and class II types were taken from metadata supplied by the sample provider and were not determined by assay-based typing. Beyond this particular receptor, the publication reports: How much clinical and demographic metadata was included differed by source and by participant, and the metadata was provided uncurated.

The V gene is TRBV6-1 and the J gene is TRBJ2-6, with no reliable assignment of the D segment. Sequenced sample: PBMCs or T cells enriched from blood (not recorded which). The source is a woman aged 30 to 39 who had been exposed to COVID-19. The bases are TGTGCCAGCAGTGACACCCGGGTTTGGGCCAACGTCCTGACTTTC. Translated, it reads CASSDTRVWANVLTF.